This T cell receptor beta chain was documented in a study of T cell responses to AZD1222 COVID-19 vaccine. Turning to the study itself: Second doses that came at about 4 or about 12 weeks were put together.

Study-wide findings and caveats: Spike-specific TCR breadth and depth went up after people got two AZD1222 doses. Among those given AZD1222, only 6 or 7 were seropositive at baseline. Within unmutated variant regions lay the reported targets of nearly half of spike-specific TCRs.

Sequencing was performed with immunoSEQ multiplex PCR; in TCRdb, only in-frame clones are kept and a portion is missing. The sample consists of approximately 90,000 clones, around 94% of them appearing once. Points on this clone: Its matching antigen is unknown.

The sequence came from an adult in good health. The sequenced sample was peripheral blood, obtained on day 0 of AZD1222 vaccination.

The CDR3 sequence is CASSLTDRGGFGYTF. The CDR3 region has the DNA TGTGCCAGCAGCTTAACCGACAGGGGAGGTTTTGGCTACACCTTC. This chain connects TRBV11-2 to TRBJ1-2, with 8 positions matching TRBD1. This CDR3 is built from 15 residues. J gave up 7 bases and V 2 bases, and 9 bases lay outside the gene matches. From germline, CDR1 is SGHAT and CDR2 FQNNGV.